The next 16 T cell receptor beta chains were all read from a single sample in a study of Ad26.COV2.S vaccination and SARS-CoV-2 variants. As to treatment: over 15 received Ad26.COV2.S at low or high dose, single or two shots; roughly 5 received placebo; per-sample allocation not given. Specimens were obtained on day 63 following the first vaccine or placebo injection. Measured with immunoSEQ multiplex PCR; TCRdb has only the in-frame clones, and not every one. This table has fewer than 500,000 clones, about 88% appearing once. Sequencing was performed on peripheral blood, taken in a trial of Ad26.COV2.S vaccine versus placebo. Receptors were obtained from a person between 18 and 65 years old who received the Ad26.COV2.S COVID-19 vaccine or a placebo.

This clone is a singleton in its sample. J is TRBJ1-1 and V is TRBV3-1 (or the pseudogene TRBV3-2); D unresolved. CDR1 is LGHDT and CDR2 is YNNKEL in the germline V gene (reference sequence). Trimming cost V 5 bases and J 4 bases, with 17 bases left between them. This CDR3 has 15 residues. The CDR3 DNA sequence: TGTGCCAGCAGCGGGGAGGCAGGTCGGGCCACTGAAGCTTTCTTT. Protein: CASSGEAGRATEAFF.

The chain uses TRBV5-4 and TRBJ2-6; D unclear. This CDR3 is 15 amino acids long. The V gene's germline CDR1 is SGHNT and CDR2 YYREEE (reference sequence). Trimming took 0 bases from V and 4 from J, leaving 8 bases between them. CDR3 amino acids: CASSLDGFGANVLTF. The CDR3 DNA follows: TGTGCCAGCAGCTTGGACGGGTTCGGGGCCAACGTCCTGACTTTC.

The genes are TRBV4-1 and TRBJ1-2; 10 nucleotides agree with TRBD1. J lost 4 bases, V lost 2 bases, and 7 bases had no gene match. Germline V gene data show CDR1 as MGHRA and CDR2 as YSYEKL. The CDR3 covers 16 residues. This CDR3 reads CASSQPLTGGPYGYTF. The CDR3 DNA reads as TGCGCCAGCAGCCAACCTTTGACAGGGGGCCCCTATGGCTACACCTTC.

The J gene is TRBJ2-3, the V gene TRBV7-8; D is unclear. CDR1 and CDR2 (germline): SGHVS, FQNEAQ. The CDR3 is 17 amino acids. With 3 bases removed from V and 2 bases from J, the gap between germline ends came to 18 bases. CDR3 loop: CASSFAVAAPYTDTQYF. For the CDR3, the DNA is TGTGCCAGCAGCTTCGCGGTGGCAGCTCCCTACACAGATACGCAGTATTTT.

This clone was seen a few times. The rearrangement uses TRBV6-4 and TRBJ2-1; TRBD2 matches at 9 bases. CDR3 length: 14 amino acids. J was trimmed by 4 bases and V by 3 bases; bases with no gene match: 1. Germline V gene lookup returns CDR1 MRHNA and CDR2 SNTAGT. CDR3 DNA sequence: TGTGCCAGCAGTGAGCTAGCGGGGTACAATGAGCAGTTCTTC. This translates into CASSELAGYNEQFF.

The V gene is TRBV7-2, the J gene TRBJ2-3; 7 positions agree with TRBD1. CDR1 is SGHTA and CDR2 is FQGNSA in the germline V gene. J gave up 4 bases and V 1 base, and 8 bases lay outside the gene matches. The CDR3 consists of 16 residues. The CDR3 coding sequence is TGTGCCAGCAGCTTAGGAAGGCCAGGGGGTGCAGATACGCAGTATTTT. Translating gives CASSLGRPGGADTQYF.

The chain uses TRBV27 and TRBJ2-3, with D unresolved. The CDR3 sequence is 14 residues long. Germline assignment: CDR1 MNHEY and CDR2 SMNVEV (reference sequence). The V gene lost 6 bases and the J gene lost 4 bases, with 14 bases spanning the gap. CDR3 DNA: TGTGCCAGCAGGAATAGTAGGCGAGCAGATACGCAGTATTTT. It encodes CASRNSRRADTQYF.

Only a few counts were recorded for this clone. The chain combines TRBV9 with TRBJ2-2; TRBD2 agrees at 11 bases. This CDR3 comprises 16 residues. Germline trimming cut 0 bases from V and 5 bases from J; bases unmatched to any gene: 3. Per the germline V gene, CDR1 is SGDLS and CDR2 is YYNGEE. CDR3 region: CASSVGPSGGTGELFF. The CDR3 DNA reads TGTGCCAGCAGCGTAGGCCCTAGCGGGGGGACCGGGGAGCTGTTTTTT.

The chain uses TRBV29-1 and TRBJ2-2, with TRBD2 matching 9 bases. The CDR3 runs to 16 residues. The ends lost 4 bases at V and 8 bases at J; junction bases unmatched: 14. Germline V gives CDR1 SQVTM, CDR2 ANQGSEA. As DNA, the CDR3 is TGCAGCGTTGGGGGGCTAGCGGGGCGGCCGGCTGGGGAGCTGTTTTTT. The encoded protein is CSVGGLAGRPAGELFF.

The V call is TRBV7-9, the J call TRBJ1-1, with D tentatively TRBD1 (6 bases). Germline values: CDR1 SEHNR, CDR2 FQNEAQ (reference sequence). CDR3 length equals 12 residues. V lost 5 bases, J lost 10 bases, and 14 bases lay in between. The CDR3: CASSTKGEGAFF. The CDR3 DNA sequence: TGTGCCAGCAGCACAAAGGGGGAGGGAGCTTTCTTT.

The chain couples TRBV5-1 to TRBJ1-1; 9 bases map to TRBD1. Germline V CDR1 and CDR2: SGHRS, YFSETQ. V lost 5 bases to trimming and J lost 1 base; unmatched junction nucleotides: 3. This CDR3 has 14 amino acids. This CDR3 reads CASSNRGQNTEAFF. CDR3 sequence (DNA): TGCGCCAGCAGTAACAGGGGGCAGAACACTGAAGCTTTCTTT. The full variable domain, in which reference TRBV5-1 and TRBJ1-1 provide the parts outside the CDR3, is KAGVTQTPRYLIKTRGQQVTLSCSPISGHRSVSWYQQTPGQGLQFLFEYFSETQRNKGNFPGRFSGRQFSNSRSEMNVSTLELGDSALYLCASSNRGQNTEAFFGQGTRLTVV.

The rearrangement uses TRBV9 and TRBJ1-4; 8 bases fit TRBD1. The CDR3 is 15 residues long. CDR1 SGDLS and CDR2 YYNGEE come from the germline V gene. The ends lost 7 bases at V and 7 bases at J; junction bases unmatched: 12. CDR3 residues: CASSRTQGAGEKLFF. The CDR3 DNA reads as TGTGCCAGCTCCCGAACCCAGGGGGCTGGTGAAAAACTGTTTTTT.

V usage is TRBV5-1 and J usage is TRBJ1-2; D is undetermined. V gave up 0 bases and J gave up 4 bases, with 13 bases separating them. Germline CDR1 and CDR2: SGHRS and YFSETQ. This CDR3 comprises 15 residues. The CDR3 is CASSLVGGVGYGYTF. The CDR3 nucleotides read TGCGCCAGCAGCTTGGTAGGAGGAGTAGGCTATGGCTACACCTTC.

The chain recombines TRBV7-9 with TRBJ2-2; the match to TRBD1 covers 11 bases. The germline CDR1 and CDR2 sequences are SEHNR and FQNEAQ (reference sequence). V dropped 5 bases and J dropped 7; count of bases not matched to a gene: 12. This CDR3 contains 17 residues. The CDR3 region is CASSTWTGGAPVGELFF. In DNA form, the CDR3 reads TGTGCCAGCAGCACCTGGACAGGGGGCGCACCGGTCGGGGAGCTGTTTTTT.

The V gene is TRBV27, the J gene TRBJ2-1; 7 bases map to TRBD1. CDR3 length: 14 residues. Germline CDR1 MNHEY, CDR2 SMNVEV (reference sequence). Trimming removed 4 bases from V and 4 bases from J; junction bases left unmatched: 4. CDR3 bases: TGTGCCAGCAGTTCCGGGACAGTATACAATGAGCAGTTCTTC. It specifies CASSSGTVYNEQFF.

The V call is TRBV3-1 (or the pseudogene TRBV3-2), the J call TRBJ2-7; D not certain. The CDR3 is 15 amino acids. Germline-derived CDR1 and CDR2 are LGHDT and YNNKEL (reference sequence). Trimming shortened V by 0 bases and J by 8 bases, and 17 bases separated the two germline ends. In DNA form, the CDR3 reads TGTGCCAGCAGCCAAGAAACCTTCCCCGTCGGAAAGCAGTACTTC. Translated: CASSQETFPVGKQYF.